The clone carrying this TCR beta chain was seen a single time. Primers used in a second PCR of about 6 to 11 cycles were a sample-barcoded 5' primer and a J-beta primer mix. A single record per CDR3 protein comes from TCRdb applying MiXCR to the 5' RACE reads. Here the sample spans around 1,800,000 distinct CDR3 sequences, around 42% being singletons. These data belong to a study of blood T cells in healthy people across ages. CDR3 size: 14 residues. The germline gives CDR1 SGHVS, CDR2 FQNEAQ. Trimming removed 2 bases at V and 9 bases at J, with 11 bases between. The chain has TRBV7-8 and TRBJ1-6; D not resolved. This receptor was taken from a human donor in good health. Material: blood. The CDR3 nucleotides are TGTGCCAGCAGCTTAATAGGGTTTGGTTCACCCCTCCACTTT. It translates to CASSLIGFGSPLHF.